This TCR beta chain was captured by sequencing in a study of beta chain features in type 1 diabetes. Study at large: Healthy donors, compared against patients, showed similar age, gender and cell yields. Study-level findings and limits: Cells that show high TCR expression could be over-represented by cDNA sequencing.

This CDR3 region has 17 residues. Between the trimmed V and J ends, which lost 4 bases and 0 bases, there was a span of 19 bases. The germline V gene has CDR1 SGHRS and CDR2 YFSETQ. Expressed TCRB transcripts got sequenced, as all isolated RNA was reverse transcribed. Method: immunoSEQ multiplex PCR; TCRdb's copy keeps in-frame clones and lacks some. This sample has 970,000 or so clones, with roughly a sixth found just once. Averaging around 110 mL, one heparinised blood draw came from each individual donor. Researchers reported sorting CD4+ naive, central memory, regulatory and stem cell-like memory cells via CD45RO/CCR7/CD25/CD127/CD95/CD27. Concerning this clone itself: Its antigen is undetermined.

Sequenced sample: naive CD4+ T cells from blood. The receptor comes from a woman under 30 in good health. The chain links TRBV5-1 to TRBJ1-1; D is perhaps TRBD1 (6 bases). In DNA form, the CDR3 reads TGCGCCAGCAGCCATGGAACAGGGCCGGGCGTGAACACTGAAGCTTTCTTT. Residues: CASSHGTGPGVNTEAFF.